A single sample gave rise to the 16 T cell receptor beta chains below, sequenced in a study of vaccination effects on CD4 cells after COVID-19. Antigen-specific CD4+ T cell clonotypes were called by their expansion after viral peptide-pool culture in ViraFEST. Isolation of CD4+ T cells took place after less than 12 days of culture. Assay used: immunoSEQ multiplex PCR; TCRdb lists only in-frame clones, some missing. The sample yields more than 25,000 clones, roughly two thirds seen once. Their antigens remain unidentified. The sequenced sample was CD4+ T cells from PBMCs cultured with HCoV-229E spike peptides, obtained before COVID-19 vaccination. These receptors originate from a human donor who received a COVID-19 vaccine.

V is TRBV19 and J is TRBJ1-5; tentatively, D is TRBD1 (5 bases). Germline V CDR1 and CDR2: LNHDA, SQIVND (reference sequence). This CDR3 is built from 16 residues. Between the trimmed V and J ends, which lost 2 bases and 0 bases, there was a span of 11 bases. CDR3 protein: CASSISTVNSNQPQHF. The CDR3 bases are TGTGCCAGTAGTATATCGACAGTGAATAGCAATCAGCCCCAGCATTTT.

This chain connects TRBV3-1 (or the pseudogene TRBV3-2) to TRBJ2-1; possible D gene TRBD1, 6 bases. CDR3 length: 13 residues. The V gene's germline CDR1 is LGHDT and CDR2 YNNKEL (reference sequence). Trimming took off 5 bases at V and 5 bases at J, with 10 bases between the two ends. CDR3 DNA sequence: TGTGCCAGCAGCACAACAGGGAACAATGAGCAGTTCTTC. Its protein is CASSTTGNNEQFF.

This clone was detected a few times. The CDR3 DNA follows: TGTGCCAGCAGCTTAGGGGGAGGGCAGATTTATAGCAATCAGCCCCAGCATTTT. Translating gives CASSLGGGQIYSNQPQHF. The J gene is TRBJ1-5, the V gene TRBV5-6; TRBD1 might be the D (6 bases). The V gene's germline CDR1 is SGHDT and CDR2 YYEEEE. The germline V and J ends were trimmed by 2 bases and 0 bases, with 18 bases remaining between them. The CDR3 length is 18 residues.

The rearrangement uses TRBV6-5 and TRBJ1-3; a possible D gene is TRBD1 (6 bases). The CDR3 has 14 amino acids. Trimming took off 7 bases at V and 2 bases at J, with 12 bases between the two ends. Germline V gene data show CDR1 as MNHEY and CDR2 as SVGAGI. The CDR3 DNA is TGTGCCAGCACTCAGACAGGACCTGGAAACACCATATATTTT. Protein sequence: CASTQTGPGNTIYF.

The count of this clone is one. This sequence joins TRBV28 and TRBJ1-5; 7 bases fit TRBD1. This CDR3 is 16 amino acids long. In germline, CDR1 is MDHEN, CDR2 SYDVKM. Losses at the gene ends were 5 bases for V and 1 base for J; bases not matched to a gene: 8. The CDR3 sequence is CASSPPTGESNQPQHF. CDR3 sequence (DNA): TGTGCCAGCAGTCCTCCCACAGGGGAGAGCAATCAGCCCCAGCATTTT. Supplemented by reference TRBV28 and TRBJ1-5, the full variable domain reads DVKVTQSSRYLVKRTGEKVFLECVQDMDHENMFWYRQDPGLGLRLIYFSYDVKMKEKGDIPEGYSVSREKKERFSLILESASTNQTSMYLCASSPPTGESNQPQHFGDGTRLSIL.

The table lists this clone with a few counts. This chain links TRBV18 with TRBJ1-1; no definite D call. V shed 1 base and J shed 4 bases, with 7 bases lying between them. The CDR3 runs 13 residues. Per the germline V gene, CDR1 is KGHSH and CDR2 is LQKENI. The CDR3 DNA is TGTGCCAGCTCACCACTCCGGGGCACTGAAGCTTTCTTT. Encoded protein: CASSPLRGTEAFF.

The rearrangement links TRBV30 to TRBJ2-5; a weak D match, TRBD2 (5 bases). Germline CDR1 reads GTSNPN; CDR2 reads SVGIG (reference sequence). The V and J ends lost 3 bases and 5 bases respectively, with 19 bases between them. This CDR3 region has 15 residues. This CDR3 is CAWSARGLRSETQYF. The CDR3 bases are TGTGCCTGGAGCGCTCGGGGTCTGAGGTCGGAGACCCAGTACTTC.

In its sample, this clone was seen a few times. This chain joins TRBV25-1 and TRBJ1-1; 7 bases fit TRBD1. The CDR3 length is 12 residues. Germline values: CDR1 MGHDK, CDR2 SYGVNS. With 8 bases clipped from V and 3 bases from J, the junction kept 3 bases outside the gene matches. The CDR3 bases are TGTGCCAGCCAAACAGGGGACACTGAAGCTTTCTTT. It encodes CASQTGDTEAFF. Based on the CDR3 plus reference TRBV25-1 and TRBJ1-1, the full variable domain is EADIYQTPRYLVIGTGKKITLECSQTMGHDKMYWYQQDPGMELHLIHYSYGVNSTEKGDLSSESTVSRIRTEHFPLTLESARPSHTSQYLCASQTGDTEAFFGQGTRLTVV.

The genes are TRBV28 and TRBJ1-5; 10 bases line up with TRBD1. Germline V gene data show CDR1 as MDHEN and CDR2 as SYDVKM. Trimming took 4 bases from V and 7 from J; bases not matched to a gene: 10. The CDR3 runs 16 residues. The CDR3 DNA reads TGTGCCAGCAGTTCCCCGGGGACAGGGGTGAGGCAGCCCCAGCATTTT. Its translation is CASSSPGTGVRQPQHF.

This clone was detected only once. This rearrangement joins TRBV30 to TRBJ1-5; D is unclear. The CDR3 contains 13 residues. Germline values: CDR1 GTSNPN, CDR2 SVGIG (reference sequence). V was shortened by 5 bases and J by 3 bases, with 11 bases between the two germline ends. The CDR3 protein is CAWSSNFNQPQHF. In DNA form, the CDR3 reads TGTGCCTGGTCCAGCAACTTCAATCAGCCCCAGCATTTT.

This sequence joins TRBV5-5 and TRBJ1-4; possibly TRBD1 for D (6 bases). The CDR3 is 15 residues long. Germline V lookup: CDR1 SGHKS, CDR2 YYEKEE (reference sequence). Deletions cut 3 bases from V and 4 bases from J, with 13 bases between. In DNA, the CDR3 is TGTGCCAGCAGCTCCGACAGGAATTATAATGAAAAACTGTTTTTT. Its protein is CASSSDRNYNEKLFF. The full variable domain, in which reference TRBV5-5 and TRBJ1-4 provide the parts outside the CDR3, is DAGVTQSPTHLIKTRGQQVTLRCSPISGHKSVSWYQQVLGQGPQFIFQYYEKEERGRGNFPDRFSARQFPNYSSELNVNALLLGDSALYLCASSSDRNYNEKLFFGSGTQLSVL.

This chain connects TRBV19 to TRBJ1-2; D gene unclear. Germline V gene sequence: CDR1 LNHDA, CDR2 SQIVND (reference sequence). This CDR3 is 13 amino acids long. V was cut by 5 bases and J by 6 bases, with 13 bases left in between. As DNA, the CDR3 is TGTGCCAGTAGTCTGGTGCCTATGGATGGCTACACCTTC. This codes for CASSLVPMDGYTF. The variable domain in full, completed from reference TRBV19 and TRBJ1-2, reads DGGITQSPKYLFRKEGQNVTLSCEQNLNHDAMYWYRQDPGQGLRLIYYSQIVNDFQKGDIAEGYSVSREKKESFPLTVTSAQKNPTAFYLCASSLVPMDGYTFGSGTRLTVV.

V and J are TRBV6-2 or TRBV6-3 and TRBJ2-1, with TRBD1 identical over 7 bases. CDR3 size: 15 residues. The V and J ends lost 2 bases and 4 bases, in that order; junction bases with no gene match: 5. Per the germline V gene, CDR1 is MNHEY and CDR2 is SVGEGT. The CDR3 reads CASSYRDRAYNEQFF. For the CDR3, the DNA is TGTGCCAGCAGTTACCGGGACAGAGCTTACAATGAGCAGTTCTTC.

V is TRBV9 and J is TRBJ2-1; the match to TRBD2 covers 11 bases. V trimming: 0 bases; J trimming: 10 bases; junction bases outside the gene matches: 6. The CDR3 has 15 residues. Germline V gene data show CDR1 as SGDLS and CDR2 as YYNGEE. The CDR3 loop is CASSVDPVAGGEQFF. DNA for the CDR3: TGTGCCAGCAGCGTAGATCCCGTAGCGGGAGGGGAGCAGTTCTTC. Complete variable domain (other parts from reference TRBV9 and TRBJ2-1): DSGVTQTPKHLITATGQRVTLRCSPRSGDLSVYWYQQSLDQGLQFLIQYYNGEERAKGNILERFSAQQFPDLHSELNLSSLELGDSALYFCASSVDPVAGGEQFFGPGTRLTVL.

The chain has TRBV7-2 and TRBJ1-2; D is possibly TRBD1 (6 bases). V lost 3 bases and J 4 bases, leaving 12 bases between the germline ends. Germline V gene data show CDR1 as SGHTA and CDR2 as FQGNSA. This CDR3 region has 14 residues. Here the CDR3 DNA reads TGTGCCAGCAGCTTGATGACAGGCCTCTATGGCTACACCTTC. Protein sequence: CASSLMTGLYGYTF. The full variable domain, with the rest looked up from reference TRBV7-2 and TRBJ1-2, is GAGVSQSPSNKVTEKGKDVELRCDPISGHTALYWYRQSLGQGLEFLIYFQGNSAPDKSGLPSDRFSAERTGGSVSTLTIQRTQQEDSAVYLCASSLMTGLYGYTFGSGTRLTVV.

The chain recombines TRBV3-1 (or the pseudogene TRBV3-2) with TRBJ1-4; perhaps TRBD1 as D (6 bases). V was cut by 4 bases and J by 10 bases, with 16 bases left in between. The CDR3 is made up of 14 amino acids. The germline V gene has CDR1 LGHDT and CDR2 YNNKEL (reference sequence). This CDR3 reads CASSPTEQGGKLFF. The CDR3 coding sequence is TGTGCCAGCAGCCCGACGGAACAGGGCGGAAAACTGTTTTTT.